The 11 T cell receptor beta chains reported below all come from one sample, sequenced in a study of T cells in Graves' hyperthyroidism and ophthalmopathy. The CDR3 regions of TCR beta were amplified from RNA transcripts. The HTBI primer set drove a first-round RT-PCR of the TCR CDR3. TCRdb fed the multiplex PCR reads into MiXCR, producing one record per CDR3 protein. The table includes 550,000 to 650,000 distinct CDR3 sequences, around 15% detected once. Sequenced material: blood. The receptors here all came from a woman between 35 and 50 years old with Graves' hyperthyroidism.

This clonotype was observed many times. The chain uses TRBV24-1 and TRBJ2-3; TRBD2 matches 8 bases. CDR3 size: 17 residues. Trimming removed 2 bases from V and 5 bases from J; junction bases left unmatched: 11. Per germline, CDR1 KGHDR and CDR2 SFDVKD. CDR3 amino acids: CATSDSSGRTGRDTQYF. In DNA form, the CDR3 reads TGTGCCACCAGTGATTCAAGCGGGAGAACCGGGCGAGATACGCAGTATTTT.

This clonotype was seen repeatedly, ten times or more. The CDR3 nucleotides read TGTGCCAGCAGTTCTCTTTCTGGAGAGCAGTACTTC. Translating gives CASSSLSGEQYF. The chain links TRBV6-2 or TRBV6-3 to TRBJ2-7; D gene ambiguous. CDR3 size: 12 residues. V lost 4 bases, J lost 7 bases, and 11 bases lay in between. Germline assignment: CDR1 MNHEY and CDR2 SVGEGT.

This clonotype was found many times. The rearrangement joins TRBV6-1 to TRBJ2-7; 9 nucleotides match TRBD1. The CDR3 is 17 amino acids. Germline-derived CDR1 and CDR2 are MNHNS and SASEGT. The V gene end was trimmed by 1 base and the J gene end by 5 bases; junction bases not matched to a gene: 12. The DNA for the CDR3 is TGTGCCAGCAGTGAAGTTCTGGTAGGACAGGGGAACCACGAGCAGTACTTC. Translating gives CASSEVLVGQGNHEQYF.

Ten or more counts support this clonotype. V is TRBV29-1 and J is TRBJ2-7; a possible D gene is TRBD1 (6 bases). This CDR3 region has 11 residues. Trimming stripped 6 bases from V and 7 bases from J, with 13 bases between. CDR1 is SQVTM and CDR2 is ANQGSEA in the germline V gene. The CDR3 sequence is CSVLTGLEQYF. CDR3 in DNA: TGCAGCGTCCTAACAGGGTTGGAGCAGTACTTC.

This clonotype was observed many times. The chain joins TRBV2 to TRBJ2-3; 9 nucleotides line up with TRBD2. CDR3 length equals 15 residues. Germline CDR1 and CDR2: SNHLY and FYNNEI. The trim removed 6 bases at V and 4 bases at J, leaving 8 bases unmatched. The CDR3 protein is CASSPGLALADTQYF. CDR3 coding DNA: TGTGCCAGCAGCCCGGGACTAGCTTTGGCAGATACGCAGTATTTT.

This chain uses TRBV19 with TRBJ2-1; the match to TRBD2 covers 8 bases. Germline V gene lookup returns CDR1 LNHDA and CDR2 SQIVND (reference sequence). The CDR3 is 13 residues long. The ends lost 5 bases at V and 5 bases at J; junction bases unmatched: 2. CDR3 coding DNA: TGTGCCAGTAGTCGGGGGGGCCACAATGAGCAGTTCTTC. Translated: CASSRGGHNEQFF.

This clonotype was picked up many times. The chain has TRBV20-1 and TRBJ2-1, with 9 positions matching TRBD2. Germline lookup yields CDR1 DFQATT and CDR2 SNEGSKA (reference sequence). This CDR3 contains 14 residues. V shed 5 bases, J shed 6 bases, and the junction held 8 bases outside the gene matches. The CDR3 DNA is TGCAGTGCTTTAAGCGGGAGGATTGCCAATGAGCAGTTCTTC. Protein sequence: CSALSGRIANEQFF.

The chain recombines TRBV18 with TRBJ1-1; D may be TRBD1 (5 bases). The CDR3 length is 16 residues. Germline V gene sequence: CDR1 KGHSH, CDR2 LQKENI. The germline V and J ends were trimmed by 2 bases and 3 bases, with 16 bases remaining between them. The CDR3 nucleotides read TGTGCCAGCTCACCAAGTAGGGACGGGGGGTACACTGAAGCTTTCTTT. This sequence encodes CASSPSRDGGYTEAFF. Drawing the rest from reference TRBV18 and TRBJ1-1, the complete variable domain is NAGVMQNPRHLVRRRGQEARLRCSPMKGHSHVYWYRQLPEEGLKFMVYLQKENIIDESGMPKERFSAEFPKEGPSILRIQQVVRGDSAAYFCASSPSRDGGYTEAFFGQGTRLTVV.

This clonotype was picked up many times. The V gene is TRBV18, the J gene TRBJ1-2, with 12 bases aligning to TRBD1. The CDR3 extends over 17 amino acids. V dropped 1 base and J dropped 8; count of bases not matched to a gene: 11. Germline CDR1 is KGHSH and CDR2 is LQKENI. The CDR3 DNA is TGTGCCAGCTCACCACTCGGCACCCGGGACAGGGGGCCGGGCTACACCTTC. The encoded protein is CASSPLGTRDRGPGYTF.

This rearrangement joins TRBV19 to TRBJ1-5; D may be TRBD1 (6 bases). The CDR3 consists of 15 residues. V shed 7 bases and J shed 3 bases, with 16 bases lying between them. The germline CDR1 and CDR2 sequences are LNHDA and SQIVND (reference sequence). CDR3: CASTPWGGDNQPQHF. DNA for the CDR3: TGTGCCAGTACCCCCTGGGGGGGCGACAATCAGCCCCAGCATTTT.

The V gene is TRBV29-1, the J gene TRBJ1-5; D not certain. Looked up from germline, CDR1 is SQVTM and CDR2 is ANQGSEA. The V end lost 7 bases, the J end lost 0 bases, and 7 bases lay between the germline ends. This CDR3 region has 12 residues. CDR3 sequence: CSAKNSNQPQHF. As DNA, the CDR3 is TGCAGCGCGAAAAATAGCAATCAGCCCCAGCATTTT. The full variable domain, with the rest looked up from reference TRBV29-1 and TRBJ1-5, is SAVISQKPSRDICQRGTSLTIQCQVDSQVTMMFWYRQQPGQSLTLIATANQGSEATYESGFVIDKFPISRPNLTFSTLTVSNMSPEDSSIYLCSAKNSNQPQHFGDGTRLSIL.